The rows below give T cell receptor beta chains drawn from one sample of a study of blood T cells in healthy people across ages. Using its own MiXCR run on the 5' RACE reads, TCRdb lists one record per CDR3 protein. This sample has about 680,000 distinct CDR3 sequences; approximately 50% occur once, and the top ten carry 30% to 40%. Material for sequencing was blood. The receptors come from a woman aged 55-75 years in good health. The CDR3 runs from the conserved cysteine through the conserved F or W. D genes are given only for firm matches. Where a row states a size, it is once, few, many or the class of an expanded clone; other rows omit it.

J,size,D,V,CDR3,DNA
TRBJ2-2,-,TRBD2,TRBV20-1,CSARDPGAGNTGELFF,TGCAGTGCTAGAGATCCTGGAGCGGGAAACACCGGGGAGCTGTTTTTT
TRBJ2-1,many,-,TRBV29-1,CSVDFSEQFF,TGCAGCGTTGATTTCTCGGAGCAGTTCTTC
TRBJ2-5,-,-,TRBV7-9,CASSLRGTQGETQYF,TGTGCCAGCAGCTTAAGAGGTACGCAAGGAGAGACCCAGTACTTC
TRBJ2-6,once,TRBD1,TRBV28,CASSSPGQGADGANVLTF,TGTGCCAGCAGTTCGCCGGGACAGGGGGCGGATGGGGCCAACGTCCTGACTTTC
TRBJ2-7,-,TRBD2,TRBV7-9,CASGPSGSGDYEQYF,TGTGCCAGCGGGCCTAGCGGGTCGGGCGACTACGAGCAGTACTTC
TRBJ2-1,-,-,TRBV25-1,CASSESGIGGGEQFF,TGTGCCAGCAGTGAATCCGGGATAGGCGGAGGGGAGCAGTTCTTC
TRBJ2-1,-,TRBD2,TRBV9,CASSDTSGSYNEQFF,TGTGCCAGCAGTGACACTAGCGGGAGCTACAATGAGCAGTTCTTC
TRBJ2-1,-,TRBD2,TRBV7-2,CASSTSRTSGRANEQFF,TGTGCCAGCAGCACCAGCCGGACTAGCGGGAGGGCCAATGAGCAGTTCTTC
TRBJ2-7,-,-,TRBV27,CASSLKSGYYEQYF,TGTGCCAGCAGTTTAAAAAGCGGTTACTACGAGCAGTACTTC
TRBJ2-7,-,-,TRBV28,CASKRDSVYEQYF,TGTGCCAGCAAACGAGACAGCGTCTACGAGCAGTACTTC
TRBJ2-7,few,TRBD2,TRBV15,CATSSTSGVQYF,TGTGCCACCAGCAGCACAAGCGGGGTGCAGTACTTC
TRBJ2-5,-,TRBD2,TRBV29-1,CSVGGRGQETQYF,TGCAGCGTGGGGGGGAGGGGTCAAGAGACCCAGTACTTC
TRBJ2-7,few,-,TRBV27,CASSTEGPSSYEQYF,TGTGCCAGCAGTACGGAGGGTCCAAGCTCCTACGAGCAGTACTTC
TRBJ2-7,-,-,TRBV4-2,CASSQEAFSGWEQYF,TGTGCCAGCAGCCAAGAAGCGTTTTCGGGGTGGGAACAGTACTTC
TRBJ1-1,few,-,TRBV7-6,CASSPQEGLTEAFF,TGTGCCAGCAGCCCTCAGGAGGGCCTCACTGAAGCTTTCTTT
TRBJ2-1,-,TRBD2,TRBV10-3,CAISEGSGGSYNEQFF,TGTGCCATCAGTGAGGGTAGCGGGGGCTCCTACAATGAGCAGTTCTTC
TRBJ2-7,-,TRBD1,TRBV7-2,CASSMTGTAYEQYF,TGTGCCAGCAGCATGACCGGGACAGCCTACGAGCAGTACTTC
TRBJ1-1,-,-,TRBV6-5,CASSYLTNTEAFF,TGTGCCAGCAGTTACCTTACGAACACTGAAGCTTTCTTT
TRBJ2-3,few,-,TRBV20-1,CSAQPFGRDDTQYF,TGCAGTGCTCAGCCTTTCGGGAGAGACGATACGCAGTATTTT
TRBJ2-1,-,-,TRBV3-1,CASKGQSSYNEQFF,TGTGCCAGCAAGGGTCAGAGCTCCTACAATGAGCAGTTCTTC
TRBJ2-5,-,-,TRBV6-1,CASTYGRGETQYF,TGTGCCAGCACGTATGGCAGGGGAGAGACCCAGTACTTC
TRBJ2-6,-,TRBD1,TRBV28,CASSLTGQPLSGANVLTF,TGTGCCAGCAGTTTGACGGGACAGCCCCTCTCTGGGGCCAACGTCCTGACTTTC
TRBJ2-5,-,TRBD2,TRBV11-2,CASSLELAVYNEQYF,TGTGCCAGCAGCTTAGAACTAGCGGTCTACAATGAGCAGTACTTC
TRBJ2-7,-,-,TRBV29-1,CSVAFGAYGQYF,TGCAGCGTTGCTTTCGGAGCCTACGGGCAGTACTTC
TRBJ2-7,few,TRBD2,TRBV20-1,CSARGQGLIPGLAGAYEQYF,TGCAGTGCTAGAGGTCAAGGCCTAATCCCGGGACTAGCGGGAGCTTACGAGCAGTACTTC
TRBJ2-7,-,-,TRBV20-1,CSAKKQGYEQYF,TGCAGTGCTAAGAAACAGGGCTACGAGCAGTACTTC
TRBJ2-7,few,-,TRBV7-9,CASSLQGLYNEQYF,TGTGCCAGCAGCTTACAGGGGCTTTACAATGAGCAGTACTTC
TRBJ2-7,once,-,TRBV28,CASSFDNSGYEQYF,TGTGCCAGCAGTTTCGACAATAGCGGCTACGAGCAGTACTTC
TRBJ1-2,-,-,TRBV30,CAWSIPGTRGFGYTF,TGTGCCTGGAGTATCCCCGGGACCCGAGGTTTTGGCTACACCTTC
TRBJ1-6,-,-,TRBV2,CASSIGADSPLHF,TGTGCCAGCAGTATAGGGGCAGATTCACCCCTCCACTTT
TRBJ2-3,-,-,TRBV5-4,CASSPPYSTDTQYF,TGTGCCAGCAGTCCTCCTTATAGCACAGATACGCAGTATTTT